Listed below are T cell receptor beta chains from one sample, sequenced in a study of blood T cell repertoires in COVID-19. The repertoire was sequenced with immunoSEQ multiplex PCR; TCRdb's copy has only in-frame clones and lacks some. The top ten hold 1.5% to 2% of the sample, which has more than 200,000 clones, 88% seen once. The sample comprised peripheral blood. All receptors derive from a man aged 65 to 79 with acute or convalescent COVID-19. Each CDR3 is given with its conserved first and last residue. The order of the fields is clone size, J gene, D gene, V gene, CDR3 protein, CDR3 DNA. A D gene is named only where the DNA matches it firmly. A row's size may be missing; if present it is once, few, many or a size class.

clone size: -
J gene: TRBJ2-7
D gene: -
V gene: TRBV25-1
CDR3 protein: CASRKAGAYEQYF
CDR3 DNA: TGTGCCAGCAGAAAGGCGGGGGCTTACGAGCAGTACTTC

clone size: once
J gene: TRBJ1-6
D gene: -
V gene: TRBV3-1/TRBV3-2
CDR3 protein: CASSLRQDYNSPLHF
CDR3 DNA: TGTGCCAGCAGCCTCCGACAGGACTATAATTCACCCCTCCACTTT

clone size: -
J gene: TRBJ2-1
D gene: -
V gene: TRBV5-6
CDR3 protein: CASSLYGGAYNEQFF
CDR3 DNA: TGTGCCAGCAGCTTGTATGGGGGCGCCTATAATGAGCAGTTCTTC

clone size: -
J gene: TRBJ1-4
D gene: -
V gene: TRBV28
CDR3 protein: CAIRGRSATNEKLFF
CDR3 DNA: TGTGCCATCCGCGGGAGGAGCGCAACTAATGAAAAACTGTTTTTT

clone size: -
J gene: TRBJ2-2
D gene: -
V gene: TRBV24-1
CDR3 protein: CATSEPGQGGFGELFF
CDR3 DNA: TGTGCCACCAGTGAACCCGGACAGGGAGGGTTCGGGGAGCTGTTTTTT

clone size: -
J gene: TRBJ2-7
D gene: -
V gene: TRBV7-8
CDR3 protein: CASSLGAHRIYEQYF
CDR3 DNA: TGTGCCAGCAGTCTAGGGGCACATAGGATCTACGAGCAGTACTTC

clone size: -
J gene: TRBJ2-7
D gene: TRBD1
V gene: TRBV10-3
CDR3 protein: CAISPSGQGYEQYF
CDR3 DNA: TGTGCCATCAGCCCCAGTGGACAGGGCTACGAGCAGTACTTC

clone size: -
J gene: TRBJ2-1
D gene: TRBD1
V gene: TRBV4-2
CDR3 protein: CASSLRKDRGANNEQFF
CDR3 DNA: TGTGCCAGCAGCCTTCGGAAAGACAGGGGGGCAAACAATGAGCAGTTCTTC

clone size: -
J gene: TRBJ1-4
D gene: -
V gene: TRBV9
CDR3 protein: CASSVGRKGSREKLFF
CDR3 DNA: TGTGCCAGCAGCGTAGGACGTAAGGGGTCTAGGGAAAAACTGTTTTTT

clone size: -
J gene: TRBJ2-1
D gene: TRBD1
V gene: TRBV7-8
CDR3 protein: CASSLGQGYYNEQFF
CDR3 DNA: TGTGCCAGCAGCTTAGGACAGGGATACTACAATGAGCAGTTCTTC

clone size: -
J gene: TRBJ1-3
D gene: -
V gene: TRBV18
CDR3 protein: CASSPFTVLGNTIYF
CDR3 DNA: TGTGCCAGCTCACCTTTTACGGTTCTTGGAAACACCATATATTTT

clone size: few
J gene: TRBJ2-1
D gene: -
V gene: TRBV27
CDR3 protein: CASSFFRGTLANEQFF
CDR3 DNA: TGTGCCAGCAGTTTTTTTAGGGGAACACTTGCTAATGAGCAGTTCTTC

clone size: -
J gene: TRBJ1-2
D gene: -
V gene: TRBV29-1
CDR3 protein: CSVVGEFSHYGYTF
CDR3 DNA: TGCAGCGTTGTAGGAGAGTTCTCTCACTATGGCTACACCTTC

clone size: -
J gene: TRBJ2-3
D gene: TRBD1
V gene: TRBV3-1/TRBV3-2
CDR3 protein: CASSQLTGGLGDTQYF
CDR3 DNA: TGTGCCAGCAGCCAATTGACAGGGGGCTTGGGAGATACGCAGTATTTT

clone size: -
J gene: TRBJ2-3
D gene: TRBD1
V gene: TRBV5-1
CDR3 protein: CASTPGTGGGTDTQYF
CDR3 DNA: TGCGCCAGCACCCCTGGGACAGGGGGAGGCACAGATACGCAGTATTTT

clone size: -
J gene: TRBJ1-6
D gene: -
V gene: TRBV7-8
CDR3 protein: CASSADSRSYNSPLHF
CDR3 DNA: TGTGCCAGCAGCGCCGACAGCCGCTCCTATAATTCACCCCTCCACTTT

clone size: -
J gene: TRBJ1-2
D gene: TRBD1
V gene: TRBV9
CDR3 protein: CASSRSTGQHRGVHGYTF
CDR3 DNA: TGTGCCAGCAGCCGGTCGACAGGTCAGCACAGGGGGGTTCATGGCTACACCTTC

clone size: -
J gene: TRBJ1-2
D gene: -
V gene: TRBV6-5
CDR3 protein: CASSSDRFGGYTF
CDR3 DNA: TGTGCCAGCAGTTCCGACAGGTTCGGAGGCTACACCTTC

clone size: -
J gene: TRBJ2-2
D gene: TRBD1
V gene: TRBV6-5
CDR3 protein: CASRKRDRNTGELFF
CDR3 DNA: TGTGCCAGCCGTAAGAGGGACAGAAACACCGGGGAGCTGTTTTTT

clone size: -
J gene: TRBJ1-4
D gene: -
V gene: TRBV30
CDR3 protein: CAWSVGSGEKLFF
CDR3 DNA: TGTGCCTGGAGTGTGGGCTCCGGTGAAAAACTGTTTTTT

clone size: -
J gene: TRBJ2-1
D gene: TRBD2
V gene: TRBV5-1
CDR3 protein: CASGLTSGRVYEQFF
CDR3 DNA: TGCGCCAGCGGCCTAACTAGCGGGAGGGTCTATGAGCAGTTCTTC

clone size: -
J gene: TRBJ1-1
D gene: -
V gene: TRBV28
CDR3 protein: CASNSPQGGDTEAFF
CDR3 DNA: TGTGCCAGCAACTCCCCCCAGGGTGGGGACACTGAAGCTTTCTTT

clone size: -
J gene: TRBJ1-1
D gene: -
V gene: TRBV30
CDR3 protein: CAWSVRTVNTEAFF
CDR3 DNA: TGTGCCTGGAGTGTAAGGACAGTCAACACTGAAGCTTTCTTT

clone size: -
J gene: TRBJ2-7
D gene: TRBD1
V gene: TRBV12-3/TRBV12-4
CDR3 protein: CASSLGQLEQYF
CDR3 DNA: TGTGCCAGCAGTTTGGGACAGCTCGAGCAGTACTTC

clone size: -
J gene: TRBJ2-2
D gene: -
V gene: TRBV9
CDR3 protein: CASSVGQVNTGELFF
CDR3 DNA: TGTGCCAGCAGCGTAGGACAAGTGAACACCGGGGAGCTGTTTTTT

clone size: -
J gene: TRBJ2-2
D gene: -
V gene: TRBV2
CDR3 protein: CASSEQGQLNTGELFF
CDR3 DNA: TGTGCCAGCAGTGAGCAAGGACAGCTTAACACCGGGGAGCTGTTTTTT

clone size: -
J gene: TRBJ1-2
D gene: -
V gene: TRBV6-5
CDR3 protein: CASRDTSNGYTF
CDR3 DNA: TGTGCCAGCAGAGACACCTCGAATGGCTACACCTTC

clone size: -
J gene: TRBJ1-6
D gene: TRBD1
V gene: TRBV19
CDR3 protein: CASSALDRTLNSPLHF
CDR3 DNA: TGTGCCAGTAGTGCCTTGGACAGGACCCTTAATTCACCCCTCCACTTT

clone size: -
J gene: TRBJ2-7
D gene: -
V gene: TRBV30
CDR3 protein: CAWSVGQGYEQYF
CDR3 DNA: TGTGCCTGGAGTGTAGGGCAGGGCTACGAGCAGTACTTC

clone size: -
J gene: TRBJ2-7
D gene: -
V gene: TRBV6-5
CDR3 protein: CASKTGTSPYEQYF
CDR3 DNA: TGTGCCAGCAAGACCGGGACTTCCCCCTACGAGCAGTACTTC

clone size: -
J gene: TRBJ2-7
D gene: -
V gene: TRBV6-6
CDR3 protein: CASSYSNRGTSYEQYF
CDR3 DNA: TGTGCCAGCAGTTACTCGAATCGTGGCACCTCCTACGAGCAGTACTTC

clone size: few
J gene: TRBJ1-2
D gene: TRBD1
V gene: TRBV6-1
CDR3 protein: CASSEGAYVTGDGYTF
CDR3 DNA: TGTGCCAGCAGTGAAGGAGCATACGTGACAGGGGATGGCTACACCTTC

clone size: -
J gene: TRBJ1-2
D gene: -
V gene: TRBV9
CDR3 protein: CASSPQEGSGYTF
CDR3 DNA: TGTGCCAGCAGCCCCCAAGAAGGGAGCGGCTACACCTTC

clone size: -
J gene: TRBJ2-7
D gene: TRBD2
V gene: TRBV19
CDR3 protein: CASSETRLASYEQYF
CDR3 DNA: TGTGCCAGTAGTGAGACCAGACTAGCGAGCTACGAGCAGTACTTC

clone size: -
J gene: TRBJ2-5
D gene: -
V gene: TRBV3-1/TRBV3-2
CDR3 protein: CASSFLGEETQYF
CDR3 DNA: TGTGCCAGCAGCTTCCTTGGGGAGGAGACCCAGTACTTC

clone size: -
J gene: TRBJ2-3
D gene: -
V gene: TRBV6-5
CDR3 protein: CASIPRTIQPDTQYF
CDR3 DNA: TGTGCCAGCATTCCTCGGACTATTCAGCCGGATACGCAGTATTTT

clone size: -
J gene: TRBJ1-2
D gene: -
V gene: TRBV28
CDR3 protein: CASRDGGAYGYTF
CDR3 DNA: TGTGCCAGCAGGGACGGAGGGGCCTATGGCTACACCTTC

clone size: -
J gene: TRBJ2-3
D gene: -
V gene: TRBV7-2
CDR3 protein: CASSSNTGTQSTDTQYF
CDR3 DNA: TGTGCCAGCAGCTCGAATACCGGGACTCAGAGCACAGATACGCAGTATTTT

clone size: -
J gene: TRBJ2-2
D gene: TRBD2
V gene: TRBV7-6
CDR3 protein: CASSLAGGTNTGELFF
CDR3 DNA: TGTGCCAGCAGCTTAGCGGGAGGGACGAACACCGGGGAGCTGTTTTTT

clone size: -
J gene: TRBJ2-7
D gene: TRBD1
V gene: TRBV27
CDR3 protein: CASRRDRATYEQYF
CDR3 DNA: TGTGCCAGCAGGCGGGACAGGGCCACCTACGAGCAGTACTTC

clone size: -
J gene: TRBJ2-2
D gene: -
V gene: TRBV29-1
CDR3 protein: CSVRSQANTGELFF
CDR3 DNA: TGCAGCGTTAGATCGCAGGCGAACACCGGGGAGCTGTTTTTT

clone size: -
J gene: TRBJ2-7
D gene: TRBD1
V gene: TRBV11-3
CDR3 protein: CASSLGDRVTYEQYF
CDR3 DNA: TGTGCCAGCAGCTTAGGGGACAGGGTAACCTACGAGCAGTACTTC

clone size: -
J gene: TRBJ1-6
D gene: -
V gene: TRBV7-6
CDR3 protein: CASSLASGPYNSPLHF
CDR3 DNA: TGTGCCAGCAGCTTAGCGTCAGGGCCGTATAATTCACCCCTCCACTTT

clone size: -
J gene: TRBJ2-1
D gene: TRBD1
V gene: TRBV7-8
CDR3 protein: CASSRTGYEQFF
CDR3 DNA: TGTGCCAGCAGCCGGACAGGGTATGAGCAGTTCTTC

clone size: -
J gene: TRBJ1-6
D gene: TRBD1
V gene: TRBV5-3
CDR3 protein: CARSPRGQGCSPLHF
CDR3 DNA: TGTGCCAGAAGCCCCCGAGGACAGGGGTGTTCACCCCTCCACTTT

clone size: -
J gene: TRBJ2-7
D gene: -
V gene: TRBV19
CDR3 protein: CASSIGRGLYEQYF
CDR3 DNA: TGTGCCAGTAGTATTGGCAGGGGATTGTACGAGCAGTACTTC

clone size: -
J gene: TRBJ1-2
D gene: TRBD1
V gene: TRBV7-2
CDR3 protein: CASSPGQDGDGYTF
CDR3 DNA: TGTGCCAGCAGCCCCGGACAGGACGGGGATGGCTACACCTTC

clone size: -
J gene: TRBJ1-2
D gene: -
V gene: TRBV15
CDR3 protein: CATSESLYGYTF
CDR3 DNA: TGTGCCACCAGCGAGAGCCTCTATGGCTACACCTTC

clone size: few
J gene: TRBJ1-5
D gene: -
V gene: TRBV18
CDR3 protein: CASSTEYSNQPQHF
CDR3 DNA: TGTGCCAGCTCAACAGAGTATAGCAATCAGCCCCAGCATTTT

clone size: -
J gene: TRBJ2-3
D gene: TRBD2
V gene: TRBV24-1
CDR3 protein: CATSETSVGGTDTQYF
CDR3 DNA: TGTGCCACCAGTGAAACTAGCGTGGGTGGCACAGATACGCAGTATTTT

clone size: -
J gene: TRBJ2-2
D gene: -
V gene: TRBV2
CDR3 protein: CASSLQGSAGELFF
CDR3 DNA: TGTGCCAGCAGTCTACAGGGTTCCGCCGGGGAGCTGTTTTTT

clone size: -
J gene: TRBJ1-5
D gene: TRBD1
V gene: TRBV28
CDR3 protein: CASNSGDRAYSNQPQHF
CDR3 DNA: TGTGCCAGCAATTCAGGTGACAGGGCTTATAGCAATCAGCCCCAGCATTTT

clone size: -
J gene: TRBJ2-1
D gene: -
V gene: TRBV6-6
CDR3 protein: CASSYGQGPYNEQFF
CDR3 DNA: TGTGCCAGCAGTTACGGGCAGGGTCCATACAATGAGCAGTTCTTC

clone size: -
J gene: TRBJ2-3
D gene: -
V gene: TRBV4-1
CDR3 protein: CASSQGRANPSTDTQYF
CDR3 DNA: TGCGCCAGCAGCCAAGGCAGGGCCAACCCCAGCACAGATACGCAGTATTTT